The rows below give T cell receptor beta chains drawn from one sample of a study of response to subunit inactivated influenza vaccine. Via MiXCR, TCRdb re-called the RT-PCR reads, giving one row per CDR3 protein. The sample holds about 780,000 distinct CDR3 sequences, under 20% seen once. The material was PBMCs from blood, obtained less than 6 days after vaccination. The receptors stem from a man aged 50-59 years who received an inactivated influenza vaccine. The CDR3 runs from the conserved cysteine through the conserved F or W. D genes are given only for firm matches. A row's size may be missing; if present it is once, few, many or a size class.

abundance	v_gene	d_gene	j_gene	CDR3nt	CDR3aa
few	TRBV6-2/TRBV6-3	-	TRBJ1-1	TGTGCCAGCAGTCCAGCTCGGATGAACACTGAAGCTTTCTTT	CASSPARMNTEAFF
-	TRBV7-9	-	TRBJ2-1	TGTGCCAGCAGCTTAGACGGACTCCCAATCTTC	CASSLDGLPIF
-	TRBV28	TRBD1	TRBJ2-1	TGTGCCAGCAGTCCATACACGGGACAGGGGGCCAATGAGCAGTTCTTC	CASSPYTGQGANEQFF
-	TRBV7-2	TRBD1	TRBJ2-2	TGTGCCGGGACAGGGGGCTTGGGCGGGGAGCTGTTTTTT	CAGTGGLGGELFF
few	TRBV6-5	-	TRBJ2-3	TGTGCCAGCAGTTACACCTGGACCAGAACAGATACGCAGTATTTT	CASSYTWTRTDTQYF
few	TRBV7-2	TRBD1	TRBJ1-5	TGTGCCAGCAGCTTATTCGGCAGGGGGTCGGAGCCCCAGCATTTT	CASSLFGRGSEPQHF
few	TRBV10-3	TRBD2	TRBJ2-2	TGTGCCATCAGTGGACTAGCGGGGGGTCTAACCGGGGAGCTGTTTTTT	CAISGLAGGLTGELFF
-	TRBV4-3	TRBD2	TRBJ2-7	TGCGCCAGCAGCCCCTGGAGCGGGGCCTACAATGAGCAGTACTTC	CASSPWSGAYNEQYF
-	TRBV5-1	-	TRBJ2-5	TGCGCCAGCAGCTTGTCTGTACGAGCAGGGAACCAAGAGACCCAGTACTTC	CASSLSVRAGNQETQYF
-	TRBV5-6	-	TRBJ2-7	TGTGCCAGCAGCGGGACGCCTCCCTACGAGCAGTACTTC	CASSGTPPYEQYF
few	TRBV5-1	-	TRBJ2-6	TGCGCCAGCAGACCAGGCGACTCTGGGGCCAACGTCCTGACTTTC	CASRPGDSGANVLTF
many	TRBV12-3/TRBV12-4	-	TRBJ1-4	TGTGCCAGCACCCACTTCCCGGCAGAAGCTAAAGGGAAACTGTTTTTT	CASTHFPAEAKGKLFF
many	TRBV20-1	TRBD1	TRBJ1-1	TGCAGTGCTCAGGCAGGGGGAATGAACACTGAAGCTTTCTTT	CSAQAGGMNTEAFF
many	TRBV9	TRBD1	TRBJ2-2	TGTGCCAGCAGCGCGACAGGGGGTTACACCGGGGAGCTGTTTTTT	CASSATGGYTGELFF
-	TRBV4-2	TRBD2	TRBJ2-3	TGTGCCAGCAGCCAAGATGTGCGGGGGGGCCGAGATACGCAGTATTTT	CASSQDVRGGRDTQYF